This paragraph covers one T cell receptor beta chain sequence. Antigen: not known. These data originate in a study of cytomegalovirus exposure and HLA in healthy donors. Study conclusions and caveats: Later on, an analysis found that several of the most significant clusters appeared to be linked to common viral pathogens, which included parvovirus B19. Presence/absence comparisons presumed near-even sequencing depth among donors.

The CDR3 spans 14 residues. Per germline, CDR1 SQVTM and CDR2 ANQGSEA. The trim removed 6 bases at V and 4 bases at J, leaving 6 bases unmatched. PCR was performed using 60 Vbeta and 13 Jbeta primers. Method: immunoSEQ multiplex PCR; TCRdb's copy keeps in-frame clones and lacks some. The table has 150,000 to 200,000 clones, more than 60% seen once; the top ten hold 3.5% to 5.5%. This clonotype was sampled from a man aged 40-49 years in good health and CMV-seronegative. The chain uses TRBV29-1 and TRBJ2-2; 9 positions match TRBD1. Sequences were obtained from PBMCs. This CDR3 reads CSVGDRGGTGELFF. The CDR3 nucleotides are TGCAGCGTGGGAGACAGGGGGGGCACCGGGGAGCTGTTTTTT.